The 26 T cell receptor beta chains below were found in one sample sequenced in a study of monozygotic twins with inflammatory bowel disease. TCRdb re-called the 5' RACE reads and shows each CDR3 protein once, DNA omitted. This listing includes some 300,000 distinct CDR3 sequences. The sequenced sample was blood. Receptors originate from a human donor with ulcerative colitis or Crohn's disease, or a healthy co-twin of an affected twin (not recorded which).

This chain joins TRBV20-1 and TRBJ2-1; TCRdb reports TRBD2, a call that lacks DNA to check it against. The germline V gene encodes CDR1 DFQATT and CDR2 SNEGSKA (reference sequence). The CDR3 extends over 14 amino acids. The CDR3 reads CSARGKDYLIEQFF.

This chain connects TRBV6-1 to TRBJ1-3; the TCRdb D gene call, TRBD1, has no DNA to confirm it. Germline-derived CDR1 and CDR2 are MNHNS and SASEGT. This CDR3 is built from 17 residues. The chain's CDR3 is CASSPKTGALSGNTIYF.

V usage is TRBV28 and J usage is TRBJ2-1; TCRdb returns TRBD1, unconfirmable since there is no DNA. Looked up from germline, CDR1 is MDHEN and CDR2 is SYDVKM. This CDR3 comprises 15 residues. CDR3 residues: CASSLSRSLYNEQFF.

The chain carries TRBV5-6 and TRBJ2-2; TCRdb selects TRBD2, and the lack of DNA leaves this call unchecked. The CDR3 runs to 12 residues. Germline CDR1 is SGHDT and CDR2 is YYEEEE. The CDR3 region is CASSYEGGELFF.

This chain connects TRBV5-1 to TRBJ2-5; TCRdb's D call of TRBD1 is untestable without DNA. The germline V gene encodes CDR1 SGHRS and CDR2 YFSETQ. This CDR3 has 14 residues. CDR3 protein: CASSLAGGLETQYF.

The chain couples TRBV20-1 to TRBJ2-7; TCRdb gives TRBD2 as the D gene, but with no DNA this cannot be confirmed. Per the germline V gene, CDR1 is DFQATT and CDR2 is SNEGSKA (reference sequence). The CDR3 length is 12 residues. The CDR3 loop reads CSANRDSIEQYF.

The chain has TRBV28 and TRBJ2-5; as DNA is missing, the TRBD2 call by TCRdb cannot be tested. Germline CDR1 MDHEN, CDR2 SYDVKM. The CDR3 runs to 15 residues. CDR3 amino acids: CASSLSGAGGETQYF.

The chain uses TRBV30 and TRBJ2-1; the TCRdb D gene call, TRBD2, has no DNA to confirm it. Germline V gene lookup returns CDR1 GTSNPN and CDR2 SVGIG (reference sequence). The CDR3 loop spans 15 amino acids. This chain's CDR3 is CAWRLTSGGTYEQFF.

This rearrangement joins TRBV15 to TRBJ2-7. This CDR3 comprises 13 residues. CDR1 is LNHNV and CDR2 is YYDKDF in the germline V gene (reference sequence). CDR3 sequence reads: CATSREFSSEQYF.

The rearrangement uses TRBV9 and TRBJ2-3; there is no DNA to check the TCRdb D call of TRBD1. Germline loops: CDR1 SGDLS, CDR2 YYNGEE. The CDR3 has 16 amino acids. This CDR3 reads CASSVDVGGHTDTQYF.

This chain joins TRBV5-1 and TRBJ2-7; TCRdb selects TRBD1, and the lack of DNA leaves this call unchecked. The CDR3 is 12 residues long. The V gene's germline CDR1 is SGHRS and CDR2 YFSETQ. The CDR3 reads CASSLRGVEQYF.

The chain combines TRBV7-2 with TRBJ2-7. This CDR3 comprises 14 residues. The germline gives CDR1 SGHTA, CDR2 FQGNSA. CDR3 sequence: CASREGLASYEQYF.

The chain links TRBV5-1 to TRBJ1-1; TCRdb proposes TRBD1, but this gene call is untestable without DNA. The CDR3 is 15 residues long. Looked up from germline, CDR1 is SGHRS and CDR2 is YFSETQ. Here the CDR3 reads CASSLGDRGNTEAFF.

The chain employs TRBV7-2 and TRBJ2-3. Germline CDR1 is SGHTA and CDR2 is FQGNSA. CDR3 length: 12 residues. The CDR3 protein is CASSLHTDTQYF.

This rearrangement joins TRBV12-3 or TRBV12-4 to TRBJ2-6. This CDR3 comprises 15 residues. The CDR3 sequence is CASSLRYSGANVLTF.

CDR3 in amino acids: CASSYRQGGTGELFF. This sequence joins TRBV2 and TRBJ2-2; the D gene TCRdb calls, TRBD1, cannot be checked with no DNA. The CDR3 is 15 amino acids. The V gene's germline CDR1 is SNHLY and CDR2 FYNNEI.

The chain combines TRBV7-2 with TRBJ2-3; TCRdb returns TRBD1, unconfirmable since there is no DNA. CDR3 length: 16 residues. CDR1 and CDR2 (germline): SGHTA, FQGNSA. The CDR3 spells CASSQDRGLNTDTQYF.

The rearrangement links TRBV3-1 to TRBJ2-1; TCRdb's assignment of TRBD2 cannot be checked, as there is no DNA. The CDR3 totals 19 residues. CDR1 is LGHDT, CDR2 YNNKEL, per germline (reference sequence). CDR3 sequence reads: CASSPREGRAGLGWNEQFF.

The chain carries TRBV29-1 and TRBJ1-6; the TCRdb call, TRBD1, lacks DNA for checking. The germline CDR1 and CDR2 sequences are SQVTM and ANQGSEA. The CDR3 has 14 amino acids. The CDR3 here is CSVASRGPGSPLHF.

The chain combines TRBV27 with TRBJ2-3; TCRdb picks TRBD2, but there is no DNA to check that call. The CDR3 totals 19 residues. Germline V gene sequence: CDR1 MNHEY, CDR2 SMNVEV (reference sequence). CDR3 residues: CASSLGLAGVSLSTDTQYF.

The chain has TRBV12-2 and TRBJ2-5. TRBV12-2 is described as a pseudogene. CDR3 length equals 17 residues. CDR3 residues: CASRLIPMVGYQETQYF.

This CDR3 is CASSHHLSGNLKEGETQYF. This chain uses TRBV4-2 with TRBJ2-5; without DNA, the TCRdb call of TRBD2 cannot be checked. This CDR3 spans 19 amino acids. Germline V gene data show CDR1 as LGHNA and CDR2 as YNFKEQ.

CDR3 sequence reads: CASSFGSTGFIETQYF. The chain combines TRBV5-1 with TRBJ2-5; TCRdb outputs TRBD1, but without DNA this stays unchecked. From germline, CDR1 is SGHRS and CDR2 YFSETQ. The CDR3 sequence is 16 residues long.

The chain couples TRBV6-1 to TRBJ1-3. This CDR3 has 15 residues. The V gene's germline CDR1 is MNHNS and CDR2 SASEGT. CDR3 sequence: CASSAPGRGGNTIYF.

The CDR3 here is CASSQTSGSFYEQYF. The rearrangement uses TRBV28 and TRBJ2-7; TCRdb calls TRBD2, which cannot be checked without DNA. Per germline, CDR1 MDHEN and CDR2 SYDVKM. The CDR3 is 15 amino acids. The complete variable domain, with remaining parts taken from reference TRBV28 and TRBJ2-7, reads DVKVTQSSRYLVKRTGEKVFLECVQDMDHENMFWYRQDPGLGLRLIYFSYDVKMKEKGDIPEGYSVSREKKERFSLILESASTNQTSMYLCASSQTSGSFYEQYFGPGTRLTVT.

The chain recombines TRBV20-1 with TRBJ2-5; TCRdb's D call, TRBD2, is unchecked because there is no DNA. Germline-derived CDR1 and CDR2 are DFQATT and SNEGSKA (reference sequence). This CDR3 region has 15 residues. CDR3 loop: CSAREGLADDETQYF.